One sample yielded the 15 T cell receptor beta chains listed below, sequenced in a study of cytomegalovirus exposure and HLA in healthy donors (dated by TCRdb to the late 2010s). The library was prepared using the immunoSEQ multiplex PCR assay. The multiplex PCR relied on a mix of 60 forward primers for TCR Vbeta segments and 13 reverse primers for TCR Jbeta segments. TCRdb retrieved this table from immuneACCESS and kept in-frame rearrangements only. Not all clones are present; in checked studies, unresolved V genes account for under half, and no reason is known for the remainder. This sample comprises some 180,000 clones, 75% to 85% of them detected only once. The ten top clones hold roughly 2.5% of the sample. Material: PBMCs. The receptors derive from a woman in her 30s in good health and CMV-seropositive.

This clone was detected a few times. The CDR3 protein is CASSPREGASYEQYF. Written as DNA, the CDR3 is TGTGCCAGCAGCCCTAGGGAGGGTGCTTCCTACGAGCAGTACTTC. V gene TRBV11-3 combines with J gene TRBJ2-7; 7 bases agree with TRBD2. V lost 5 bases and J lost 1; bases outside the gene matches: 8. The CDR3 spans 15 residues. Germline assignment: CDR1 SGHNT and CDR2 YENEEA.

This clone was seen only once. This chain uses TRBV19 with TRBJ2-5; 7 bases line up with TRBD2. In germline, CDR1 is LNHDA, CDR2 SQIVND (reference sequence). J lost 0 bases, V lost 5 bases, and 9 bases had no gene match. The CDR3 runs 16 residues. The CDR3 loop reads CASSPAPGTNQETQYF. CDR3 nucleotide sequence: TGTGCCAGTAGTCCTGCCCCCGGGACTAACCAAGAGACCCAGTACTTC. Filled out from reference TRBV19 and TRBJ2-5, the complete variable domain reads DGGITQSPKYLFRKEGQNVTLSCEQNLNHDAMYWYRQDPGQGLRLIYYSQIVNDFQKGDIAEGYSVSREKKESFPLTVTSAQKNPTAFYLCASSPAPGTNQETQYFGPGTRLLVL.

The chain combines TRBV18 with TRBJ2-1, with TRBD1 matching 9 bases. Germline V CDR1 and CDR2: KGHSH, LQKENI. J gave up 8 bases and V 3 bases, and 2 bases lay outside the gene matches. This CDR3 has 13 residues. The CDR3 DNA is TGTGCCAGCTCACCCAGACAGGGGGATGAGCAGTTCTTC. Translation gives CASSPRQGDEQFF.

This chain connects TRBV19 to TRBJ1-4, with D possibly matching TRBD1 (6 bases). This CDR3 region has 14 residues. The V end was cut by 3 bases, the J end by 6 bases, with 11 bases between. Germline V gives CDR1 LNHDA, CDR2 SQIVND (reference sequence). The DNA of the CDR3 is TGTGCCAGTAGTATGGAACAGGGTGATGAAAAACTGTTTTTT. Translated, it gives CASSMEQGDEKLFF.

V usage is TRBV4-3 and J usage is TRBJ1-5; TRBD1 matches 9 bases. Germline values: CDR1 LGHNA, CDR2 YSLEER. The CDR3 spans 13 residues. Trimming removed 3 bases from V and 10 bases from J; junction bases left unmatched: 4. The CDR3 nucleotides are TGCGCCAGCAGCCAGGGACAGGGTCAACCCCAGCATTTT. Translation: CASSQGQGQPQHF.

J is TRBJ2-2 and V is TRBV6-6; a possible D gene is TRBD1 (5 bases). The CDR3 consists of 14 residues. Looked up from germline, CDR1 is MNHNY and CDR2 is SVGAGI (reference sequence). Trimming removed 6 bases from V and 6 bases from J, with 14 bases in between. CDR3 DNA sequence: TGTGCCAGCAGCAGGACAACCCCGGCCGGGGAGCTGTTTTTT. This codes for CASSRTTPAGELFF.

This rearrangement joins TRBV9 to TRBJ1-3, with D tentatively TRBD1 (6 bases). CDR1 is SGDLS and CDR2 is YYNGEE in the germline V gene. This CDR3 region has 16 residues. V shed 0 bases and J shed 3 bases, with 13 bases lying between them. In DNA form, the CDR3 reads TGTGCCAGCAGCGTAGGATCTCAGGGGCTTGGAAACACCATATATTTT. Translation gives CASSVGSQGLGNTIYF.

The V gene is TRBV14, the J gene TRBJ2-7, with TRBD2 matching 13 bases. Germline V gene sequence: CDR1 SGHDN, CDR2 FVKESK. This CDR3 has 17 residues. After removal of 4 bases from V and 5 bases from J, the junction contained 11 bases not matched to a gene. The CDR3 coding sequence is TGTGCCAGCAGCCTTCGCACAGGACTAGCGGGGGCCCACGAGCAGTACTTC. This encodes CASSLRTGLAGAHEQYF.

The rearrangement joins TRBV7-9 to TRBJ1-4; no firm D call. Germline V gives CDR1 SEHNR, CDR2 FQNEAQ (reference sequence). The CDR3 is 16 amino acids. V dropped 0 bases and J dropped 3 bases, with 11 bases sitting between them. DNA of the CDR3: TGTGCCAGCAGCTTAGCGACCGGGAGCGCTAATGAAAAACTGTTTTTT. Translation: CASSLATGSANEKLFF.

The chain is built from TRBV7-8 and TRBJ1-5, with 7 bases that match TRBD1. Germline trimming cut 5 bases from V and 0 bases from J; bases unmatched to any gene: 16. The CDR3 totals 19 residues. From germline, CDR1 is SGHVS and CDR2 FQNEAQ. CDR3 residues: CASSPSWGRGVASNQPQHF. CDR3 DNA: TGTGCCAGCAGCCCCTCGTGGGGCAGGGGGGTGGCTAGCAATCAGCCCCAGCATTTT.

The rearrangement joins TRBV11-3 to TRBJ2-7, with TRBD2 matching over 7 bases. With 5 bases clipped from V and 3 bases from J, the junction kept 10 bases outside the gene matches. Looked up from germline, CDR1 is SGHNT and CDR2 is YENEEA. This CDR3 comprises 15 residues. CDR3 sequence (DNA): TGTGCCAGCAGCCAAGGGGAGGGAGGGTTCTACGAGCAGTACTTC. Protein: CASSQGEGGFYEQYF.

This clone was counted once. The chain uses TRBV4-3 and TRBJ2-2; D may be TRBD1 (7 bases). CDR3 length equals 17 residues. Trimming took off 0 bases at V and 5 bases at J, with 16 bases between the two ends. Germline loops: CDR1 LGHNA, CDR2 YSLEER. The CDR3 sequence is CASSQESDRAGTGELFF. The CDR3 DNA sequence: TGCGCCAGCAGCCAAGAATCCGACAGGGCGGGAACCGGGGAGCTGTTTTTT.

CDR3 coding DNA: TGTGCCACTAAGACTAGCGGGGAAACCGGGGAGCTGTTTTTT. It yields the protein CATKTSGETGELFF. J is TRBJ2-2 and V is TRBV27, with TRBD2 matching over 11 bases. Looked up from germline, CDR1 is MNHEY and CDR2 is SMNVEV (reference sequence). V was pared by 10 bases and J by 5 bases, with 6 bases of the junction left unmatched. The CDR3 covers 14 residues.

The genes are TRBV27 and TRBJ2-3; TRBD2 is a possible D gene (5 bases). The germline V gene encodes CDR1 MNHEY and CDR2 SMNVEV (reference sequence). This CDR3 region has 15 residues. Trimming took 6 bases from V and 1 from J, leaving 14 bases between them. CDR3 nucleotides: TGTGCCAGCAGCCGGAACCCCGGGGGCACAGATACGCAGTATTTT. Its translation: CASSRNPGGTDTQYF.

CDR3 DNA: TGTGCCAGCAGCAGCATCGGGGGAGGTGGCTACACCTTC. Its protein is CASSSIGGGGYTF. The chain combines TRBV21-1 with TRBJ1-2. TRBV21-1 is termed a pseudogene. The CDR3 sequence is 13 residues long.